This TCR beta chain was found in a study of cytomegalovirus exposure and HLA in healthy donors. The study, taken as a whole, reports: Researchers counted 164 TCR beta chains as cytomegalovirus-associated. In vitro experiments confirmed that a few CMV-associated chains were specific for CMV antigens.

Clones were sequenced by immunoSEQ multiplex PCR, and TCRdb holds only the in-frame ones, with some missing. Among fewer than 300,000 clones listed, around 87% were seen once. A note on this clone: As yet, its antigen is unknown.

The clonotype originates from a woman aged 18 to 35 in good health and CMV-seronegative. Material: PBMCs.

CDR3 sequence: CAIRGTSGRGTGELFF. CDR3 DNA: TGTGCCATCAGAGGGACTAGCGGGAGAGGTACCGGGGAGCTGTTTTTT. The V and J genes are TRBV10-3 and TRBJ2-2, with 14 bases matching TRBD2. Germline V gene sequence: CDR1 ENHRY, CDR2 SYGVKD. J gave up 5 bases and V 6 bases, and 5 bases lay outside the gene matches. The CDR3 is 16 amino acids.